Following are 25 T cell receptor beta chains from one sample sequenced in a study of cytomegalovirus exposure and HLA in healthy donors (dated by TCRdb to about 2017). The library was obtained by the immunoSEQ multiplex PCR assay. For the multiplex PCR, a mixture combining 60 forward primers for TCR Vbeta segments and 13 reverse primers for TCR Jbeta segments was used. Sourced from immuneACCESS, this table was stored by TCRdb with only in-frame sequences that have V and J called. A share of the clones is absent; for the studies checked, an unresolved V gene accounts for under half, and the remainder has no known explanation. The sample contains around 100,000 clones, approximately 76% of them found a single time. 15% to 20% of the sample is in the top ten clones. Sequenced input: PBMCs. These receptor sequences come from a woman aged 55-69 years in good health and CMV-seropositive.

This rearrangement joins TRBV6-6 to TRBJ1-2; 10 bases are a match to TRBD1. The length of the CDR3 is 15 residues. V was clipped by 7 bases and J by 7 bases; unmatched bases: 12. CDR1 MNHNY and CDR2 SVGAGI come from the germline V gene (reference sequence). This chain's CDR3 is CASKPRQGAGSGYTF. The DNA for the CDR3 is TGTGCCAGCAAACCCCGACAGGGGGCAGGGAGTGGCTACACCTTC.

V and J are TRBV28 and TRBJ1-1, with TRBD1 identical over 9 bases. Germline assignment: CDR1 MDHEN and CDR2 SYDVKM. V lost 6 bases to trimming and J lost 1 base; unmatched junction nucleotides: 15. This CDR3 spans 18 amino acids. The CDR3 region is CASSLNRDREEWNTEAFF. The CDR3 DNA follows: TGTGCCAGCAGCCTAAACCGGGACAGGGAGGAGTGGAACACTGAAGCTTTCTTT.

This chain uses TRBV4-2 with TRBJ2-3; unclear D gene. Looked up from germline, CDR1 is LGHNA and CDR2 is YNFKEQ. V was shortened by 3 bases and J by 2 bases, with 9 bases between the two germline ends. The CDR3 has 14 amino acids. The CDR3 DNA reads TGTGCCAGCAGCCAGGGCAGGAACACAGATACGCAGTATTTT. Its protein product is CASSQGRNTDTQYF.

Note on this clone: A read error may produce the germline difference seen at one junction end. This chain links TRBV7-9 with TRBJ2-7; D might be TRBD1 (6 bases). CDR1 and CDR2 from the germline V gene are SEHNR and FQNEAQ (reference sequence). This CDR3 region has 12 residues. In DNA form, the CDR3 reads TGTTCCAGCAGCCCACAGGGAAACGAGCAGTACTTC. Amino acid sequence: CSSSPQGNEQYF.

The rearrangement links TRBV30 to TRBJ2-3; D perhaps matches TRBD2 (5 bases). Germline assignment: CDR1 GTSNPN and CDR2 SVGIG (reference sequence). The CDR3 is made up of 16 amino acids. V dropped 0 bases and J dropped 3 bases, with 16 bases sitting between them. The CDR3 DNA reads as TGTGCCTGGAGTGTGTTGGGAAGCACGGGGACAGATACGCAGTATTTT. Encoded protein: CAWSVLGSTGTDTQYF.

The chain employs TRBV27 and TRBJ1-3, with D hard to call. Trimming cost V 6 bases and J 0 bases, with 6 bases left between them. This CDR3 is 13 amino acids long. CDR1 and CDR2 from the germline V gene are MNHEY and SMNVEV (reference sequence). The CDR3 DNA reads as TGTGCCAGCAGGCGGTCCTCTGGAAACACCATATATTTT. Translated, it gives CASRRSSGNTIYF.

The chain combines TRBV7-9 with TRBJ2-5; TRBD2 aligns across 8 bases. The CDR3 consists of 14 residues. Per germline, CDR1 SEHNR and CDR2 FQNEAQ (reference sequence). J gave up 5 bases and V 5 bases, and 7 bases lay outside the gene matches. The CDR3 protein is CASSPAGGRETQYF. The CDR3 DNA reads as TGTGCCAGCAGCCCAGCGGGCGGGAGGGAGACCCAGTACTTC.

This clone showed up just once. This chain links TRBV9 with TRBJ1-5; maybe TRBD1 (6 bases). Germline assignment: CDR1 SGDLS and CDR2 YYNGEE. V was cut by 0 bases and J by 4 bases, with 8 bases left in between. This CDR3 spans 14 amino acids. CDR3 sequence: CASSVGQVNQPQHF. In DNA, the CDR3 is TGTGCCAGCAGCGTAGGACAGGTAAATCAGCCCCAGCATTTT.

This clone appeared a few times. The CDR3 protein is CASSGQRVNTEAFF. The CDR3 DNA sequence: TGTGCCAGCTCCGGACAGCGAGTGAACACTGAAGCTTTCTTT. The chain joins TRBV18 to TRBJ1-1, with D possibly matching TRBD1 (6 bases). Germline V gene sequence: CDR1 KGHSH, CDR2 LQKENI. V lost 6 bases and J 0 bases, leaving 11 bases between the germline ends. The CDR3 spans 14 residues.

This clone was counted a few times. The rearrangement uses TRBV6-5 and TRBJ1-5; possible D gene TRBD1, 5 bases. V was clipped by 6 bases and J by 6 bases, with 18 bases between them. Germline-derived CDR1 and CDR2 are MNHEY and SVGAGI. The CDR3 covers 15 residues. The CDR3 DNA follows: TGTGCCAGCAGCTTGGGGCCCCTCGTGGGTCAGCCCCAGCATTTT. It encodes CASSLGPLVGQPQHF.

The chain joins TRBV9 to TRBJ2-1, with D tentatively TRBD2 (6 bases). V dropped 1 base and J dropped 4 bases, with 15 bases sitting between them. The CDR3 is 16 residues long. The germline gives CDR1 SGDLS, CDR2 YYNGEE. The CDR3 reads CASSVLPGGAYNEQFF. DNA of the CDR3: TGTGCCAGCAGCGTACTCCCGGGCGGGGCATACAATGAGCAGTTCTTC.

The V and J genes are TRBV11-2 and TRBJ1-4; 7 bases match TRBD1. Germline-derived CDR1 and CDR2 are SGHAT and FQNNGV. The V and J ends lost 5 bases and 5 bases, in that order; junction bases with no gene match: 5. The CDR3 spans 14 residues. In DNA form, the CDR3 reads TGTGCCAGCAGCCCGGGACAGCCGAATGAAAAACTGTTTTTT. It specifies CASSPGQPNEKLFF.

The chain employs TRBV11-2 and TRBJ1-1, with 9 bases aligning to TRBD1. The J segment lost 0 bases and the V segment lost 4 bases, leaving 9 bases of the junction unmatched. The CDR3 covers 17 residues. From germline, CDR1 is SGHAT and CDR2 FQNNGV. The CDR3 DNA sequence: TGTGCCAGCAGCTCGGGTACAGGGGGCGTTATGAACACTGAAGCTTTCTTT. Protein sequence: CASSSGTGGVMNTEAFF. The variable domain in full, completed from reference TRBV11-2 and TRBJ1-1, reads EAGVAQSPRYKIIEKRQSVAFWCNPISGHATLYWYQQILGQGPKLLIQFQNNGVVDDSQLPKDRFSAERLKGVDSTLKIQPAKLEDSAVYLCASSSGTGGVMNTEAFFGQGTRLTVV.

The chain combines TRBV13 with TRBJ1-3; D call uncertain. This CDR3 has 15 amino acids. Germline CDR1 is PRHDT and CDR2 is FYEKMQ (reference sequence). V gave up 3 bases and J gave up 4 bases, with 13 bases separating them. CDR3 in DNA: TGTGCCAGCAGCTTTTTGTCGAGGCCCGGAAACACCATATATTTT. Protein product: CASSFLSRPGNTIYF.

V gene TRBV5-6 combines with J gene TRBJ2-7; D gene unclear. V lost 3 bases and J 0 bases, leaving 7 bases between the germline ends. The CDR3 is 13 residues long. Germline V gives CDR1 SGHDT, CDR2 YYEEEE. The CDR3 DNA reads TGTGCCAGCAGCTACTCTTACTCCTACGAGCAGTACTTC. It yields the protein CASSYSYSYEQYF. Looking up the rest from reference TRBV5-6 and TRBJ2-7 gives the full variable domain: DAGVTQSPTHLIKTRGQQVTLRCSPKSGHDTVSWYQQALGQGPQFIFQYYEEEERQRGNFPDRFSGHQFPNYSSELNVNALLLGDSALYLCASSYSYSYEQYFGPGTRLTVT.

A word on this clone: One junction end disagrees with the germline gene, perhaps due to a read error. This chain connects TRBV4-1 to TRBJ1-2; D perhaps matches TRBD1 (5 bases). The CDR3 covers 15 residues. Germline V gene sequence: CDR1 MGHRA, CDR2 YSYEKL. CDR3 amino acids: CASSQDHGGIYGCTF. CDR3 bases: TGCGCCAGCAGCCAAGATCACGGGGGGATCTATGGCTGCACCTTC.

There are a few counts of this clone. This chain links TRBV5-1 with TRBJ2-2; no reliable D call. The V gene's germline CDR1 is SGHRS and CDR2 YFSETQ. V was pared by 0 bases and J by 0 bases, with 6 bases between. The CDR3 has 15 residues. The DNA of the CDR3 is TGCGCCAGCAGCTTGGATTCCGCGAACACCGGGGAGCTGTTTTTT. Encoded protein: CASSLDSANTGELFF.

This chain uses TRBV14 with TRBJ2-1, with TRBD2 as a possible D gene (6 bases). Germline V lookup: CDR1 SGHDN, CDR2 FVKESK. This CDR3 has 15 amino acids. With 0 bases removed from V and 10 bases from J, the gap between germline ends came to 16 bases. CDR3 coding DNA: TGTGCCAGCAGCCAAGAAAGCGGGCGGGCGGCAGAGCAGTTCTTC. Translated: CASSQESGRAAEQFF.

This chain connects TRBV6-6 to TRBJ2-5; 7 bases match TRBD1. The CDR3 loop spans 14 amino acids. The J segment lost 5 bases and the V segment lost 2 bases, leaving 5 bases of the junction unmatched. Germline-derived CDR1 and CDR2 are MNHNY and SVGAGI (reference sequence). CDR3 nucleotide sequence: TGTGCCAGCAGTTACAGAGGGGGCTCGGAGACCCAGTACTTC. This encodes CASSYRGGSETQYF.

The chain recombines TRBV9 with TRBJ1-2; D is undetermined. The CDR3 has 12 amino acids. Germline-derived CDR1 and CDR2 are SGDLS and YYNGEE. The V end was cut by 2 bases, the J end by 1 base, with 3 bases between. The CDR3 DNA reads as TGTGCCAGCAGCGTCCGTAACTATGGCTACACCTTC. As protein: CASSVRNYGYTF.

CDR3 in DNA: TGTGCCATCAGCAAGTCCGGGACTAGCCAAGGCTACGAGCAGTACTTC. It codes for CAISKSGTSQGYEQYF. J is TRBJ2-7 and V is TRBV10-3; TRBD2 aligns across 9 bases. CDR1 and CDR2 from the germline V gene are ENHRY and SYGVKD. The CDR3 extends over 16 amino acids. The V segment lost 6 bases and the J segment 3 bases; nucleotides outside the gene matches: 12.

The rearrangement links TRBV7-9 to TRBJ1-2; a possible D gene is TRBD1 (5 bases). The germline CDR1 and CDR2 sequences are SEHNR and FQNEAQ (reference sequence). V shed 2 bases and J shed 8 bases, with 12 bases lying between them. The CDR3 is made up of 13 amino acids. In DNA form, the CDR3 reads TGTGCCAGCAGCTTACCAGGGCTGTGGGGCTACACCTTC. Translated: CASSLPGLWGYTF.

CDR3 amino acids: CASKGRGSSYEQYF. In nucleotides, the CDR3 is TGTGCCAGCAAAGGGCGCGGGAGCTCCTACGAGCAGTACTTC. J is TRBJ2-7 and V is TRBV2, with 7 bases identical to TRBD2. From germline, CDR1 is SNHLY and CDR2 FYNNEI. This CDR3 is 14 amino acids long. Losses at the gene ends were 7 bases for V and 0 bases for J; bases not matched to a gene: 6.

This clone showed up just once. The chain couples TRBV30 to TRBJ2-1; 16 nucleotides line up with TRBD2. CDR1 and CDR2 from the germline V gene are GTSNPN and SVGIG (reference sequence). The length of the CDR3 is 14 residues. V was pared by 3 bases and J by 9 bases, with 2 bases of the junction left unmatched. Here the CDR3 reads CAWRGLAGGGEQFF. CDR3 sequence (DNA): TGTGCCTGGAGGGGACTAGCGGGAGGGGGTGAGCAGTTCTTC.

CDR3 loop: CSARQVDIQYF. The CDR3 DNA follows: TGCAGTGCTAGGCAGGTGGACATTCAGTACTTC. The rearrangement uses TRBV20-1 and TRBJ2-4, with D unclear. The germline V and J ends were trimmed by 3 bases and 8 bases, with 8 bases remaining between them. Germline CDR1 is DFQATT and CDR2 is SNEGSKA (reference sequence). There are 11 residues in the CDR3.